These 27 T cell receptor beta chains share one sample of origin, sequenced in a study of PD-1 blockade in classical Hodgkin lymphoma. Generated by immunoSEQ multiplex PCR, the TCRdb table keeps only in-frame clones and is missing some. Seen here are 13,000 or so clones, around four fifths observed once, and the top ten hold 20% to 25%. With no exception, relapse followed autologous stem cell transplantation in all patients, and brentuximab vedotin exposure varied. The material sequenced was peripheral blood mononuclear cells (PBMCs), taken at baseline. The receptor set was obtained from a human donor with classical Hodgkin lymphoma.

This chain links TRBV28 with TRBJ1-5, with 9 bases identical to TRBD1. This CDR3 contains 17 residues. With 8 bases clipped from V and 0 bases from J, the junction kept 11 bases outside the gene matches. The germline gives CDR1 MDHEN, CDR2 SYDVKM. DNA of the CDR3: TGTGCCAGCGAGGGCGCGGGACAGGGATATAGCAATCAGCCCCAGCATTTT. Translating it yields CASEGAGQGYSNQPQHF.

J is TRBJ2-7 and V is TRBV6-5; no definite D call. CDR1 is MNHEY, CDR2 SVGAGI, per germline. V was trimmed by 5 bases and J by 4 bases, leaving 12 bases between them. CDR3 length: 13 amino acids. Written as DNA, the CDR3 is TGTGCCAGCAGTCCTTTTTTTAGGTACGAGCAGTACTTC. This translates into CASSPFFRYEQYF.

The chain links TRBV19 to TRBJ2-7; tentative D call: TRBD1 (6 bases). The CDR3 runs to 13 residues. Trimming took 5 bases from V and 0 from J, leaving 8 bases between them. The germline gives CDR1 LNHDA, CDR2 SQIVND (reference sequence). The CDR3 loop reads CASSRTVSYEQYF. In DNA form, the CDR3 reads TGTGCCAGTAGTCGGACAGTCTCCTACGAGCAGTACTTC.

The chain is built from TRBV10-1 and TRBJ2-7; D is ambiguous. This CDR3 is built from 12 residues. Germline V gives CDR1 WNHNN, CDR2 SYGVQD (reference sequence). V was shortened by 3 bases and J by 2 bases, with 5 bases between the two germline ends. Here the CDR3 reads CASSDPTYEQYF. DNA of the CDR3: TGCGCCAGCAGTGACCCAACCTACGAGCAGTACTTC.

The CDR3 protein is CASSLGGGFYGYTF. Written as DNA, the CDR3 is TGTGCCAGCAGTTTGGGCGGGGGTTTTTATGGCTACACCTTC. This sequence joins TRBV28 and TRBJ1-2; maybe TRBD1 (5 bases). This CDR3 region has 14 residues. Germline CDR1 and CDR2: MDHEN and SYDVKM. V dropped 3 bases and J dropped 5 bases, with 13 bases sitting between them.

This CDR3 reads CASSLGGGFYEQYF. The DNA of the CDR3 is TGCGCCAGCAGCTTGGGTGGGGGTTTCTACGAGCAGTACTTC. This rearrangement joins TRBV5-1 to TRBJ2-7, with D possibly being TRBD1 or TRBD2 (5 bases each). The CDR3 consists of 14 residues. From germline, CDR1 is SGHRS and CDR2 YFSETQ. Trimming removed 0 bases from V and 3 bases from J, with 10 bases in between.

The chain recombines TRBV7-6 with TRBJ2-1; maybe TRBD2 (5 bases). Germline V CDR1 and CDR2: SGHVS, FNYEAQ. The ends were cut back, 5 bases at V and 3 bases at J, with 14 bases in the middle. This CDR3 is built from 15 residues. This CDR3 reads CASSPLVGVYNEQFF. CDR3 DNA sequence: TGTGCCAGCAGCCCCTTAGTCGGGGTCTACAATGAGCAGTTCTTC.

The chain joins TRBV15 to TRBJ2-5; no definite D call. CDR3 size: 18 residues. Trimming shortened V by 0 bases and J by 1 base, and 18 bases separated the two germline ends. Looked up from germline, CDR1 is LNHNV and CDR2 is YYDKDF (reference sequence). The CDR3 sequence: CATSRELTGSPTQETQYF. CDR3 sequence (DNA): TGTGCCACCAGCAGAGAACTGACGGGCTCCCCGACCCAAGAGACCCAGTACTTC.

The chain combines TRBV7-2 with TRBJ2-7; D might be TRBD1 (6 bases). Looked up from germline, CDR1 is SGHTA and CDR2 is FQGNSA. The ends were cut back, 3 bases at V and 10 bases at J, with 19 bases in the middle. The CDR3 runs to 14 residues. The CDR3 DNA is TGTGCCAGCAGCTTTCGTGGTCCAGACAGGCATCAGTACTTC. Translating it yields CASSFRGPDRHQYF.

The table lists this clone with a count of one. The rearrangement joins TRBV7-2 to TRBJ1-4; D is uncertain. Germline-derived CDR1 and CDR2 are SGHTA and FQGNSA. V lost 7 bases and J 7 bases, leaving 10 bases between the germline ends. This CDR3 has 12 amino acids. The CDR3, as DNA: TGTGCCAGCAAGCGAGTTGGTGAAAAACTGTTTTTT. Translated, it gives CASKRVGEKLFF.

This chain connects TRBV4-3 to TRBJ2-7; perhaps TRBD1 as D (6 bases). There are 15 residues in the CDR3. Germline lookup yields CDR1 LGHNA and CDR2 YSLEER. Trimming took off 0 bases at V and 3 bases at J, with 12 bases between the two ends. The CDR3 loop is CASSQESGQHYEQYF. Written as DNA, the CDR3 is TGCGCCAGCAGCCAAGAGTCCGGACAGCACTACGAGCAGTACTTC.

This sequence joins TRBV27 and TRBJ2-7; the D gene is possibly TRBD2 (5 bases). The CDR3 has 13 residues. Trimming took 5 bases from V and 3 from J, leaving 11 bases between them. The germline gives CDR1 MNHEY, CDR2 SMNVEV (reference sequence). CDR3 sequence: CASSVERNYEQYF. CDR3 coding DNA: TGTGCCAGCAGTGTCGAGCGGAACTACGAGCAGTACTTC.

The chain has TRBV2 and TRBJ1-5; D is unclear. CDR3 length equals 15 residues. In germline, CDR1 is SNHLY, CDR2 FYNNEI. The V end lost 8 bases, the J end lost 3 bases, and 17 bases lay between the germline ends. This CDR3 is CASSIPSGYNQPQHF. The CDR3 nucleotides read TGTGCCAGCTCTATACCCTCAGGTTACAATCAGCCCCAGCATTTT.

The V and J genes are TRBV5-1 and TRBJ2-2; TRBD2 aligns across 8 bases. Losses at the gene ends were 6 bases for V and 4 bases for J; bases not matched to a gene: 5. Germline loops: CDR1 SGHRS, CDR2 YFSETQ. This CDR3 region has 14 residues. The CDR3 protein is CASKDSGGTGELFF. The CDR3 DNA sequence: TGCGCCAGCAAGGACAGCGGGGGCACCGGGGAGCTGTTTTTT.

The V and J genes are TRBV12-5 and TRBJ2-6, with a possible D match to TRBD1 (5 bases). CDR3 length: 18 amino acids. Trimming removed 4 bases from V and 5 bases from J, with 21 bases in between. Germline lookup yields CDR1 LGHNT and CDR2 FRNRAP. CDR3 nucleotides: TGTGCTAGTGGTTGGTCGTATGCAGGACAAAGTCGGGCCAACGTCCTGACTTTC. This sequence encodes CASGWSYAGQSRANVLTF.

The V call is TRBV19, the J call TRBJ2-2, with a possible D match to TRBD2 (7 bases). The V end lost 1 base, the J end lost 6 bases, and 15 bases lay between the germline ends. The germline gives CDR1 LNHDA, CDR2 SQIVND (reference sequence). The CDR3 totals 16 residues. The CDR3 protein is CASSIGTGRVSGELFF. Written as DNA, the CDR3 is TGTGCCAGTAGTATAGGAACAGGGAGGGTCTCCGGGGAGCTGTTTTTT.

This clone was seen more than once but under ten times. This chain joins TRBV4-1 and TRBJ1-3; D uncertain. CDR1 MGHRA and CDR2 YSYEKL come from the germline V gene. The CDR3 length is 12 residues. Trimming removed 0 bases at V and 3 bases at J, with 0 bases between. CDR3 in amino acids: CASSQDGNTIYF. The CDR3 nucleotides are TGCGCCAGCAGCCAAGATGGAAACACCATATATTTT.

The sample holds a few counts of this clone. The chain joins TRBV7-9 to TRBJ1-1; D is undetermined. V was pared by 0 bases and J by 1 base, with 15 bases between. Per germline, CDR1 SEHNR and CDR2 FQNEAQ (reference sequence). The CDR3 runs to 17 residues. This CDR3 reads CASSLAVGVLGNTEAFF. The CDR3 DNA reads TGTGCCAGCAGCTTAGCGGTGGGTGTCCTTGGGAACACTGAAGCTTTCTTT.

J is TRBJ2-1 and V is TRBV27, with a possible D match to TRBD2 (6 bases). The germline V gene encodes CDR1 MNHEY and CDR2 SMNVEV (reference sequence). Trimming left V 7 bases short and J 5 bases short, with 12 bases between. This CDR3 region has 13 residues. CDR3 DNA sequence: TGTGCCAGCAAGGGGCGGGGCAACAATGAGCAGTTCTTC. It yields the protein CASKGRGNNEQFF.

The chain carries TRBV28 and TRBJ1-1, with D maybe TRBD1 (5 bases). This CDR3 contains 14 residues. Germline CDR1 and CDR2: MDHEN and SYDVKM. V lost 2 bases and J 4 bases, leaving 11 bases between the germline ends. CDR3 bases: TGTGCCAGCAGTTTAACAGGAAGGGGCACTGAAGCTTTCTTT. Translating gives CASSLTGRGTEAFF.

Turning to this clone: A read error may account for a junction end that differs from germline. V is TRBV7-9 and J is TRBJ1-1; 7 bases map to TRBD1. The CDR3 spans 13 residues. Looked up from germline, CDR1 is SEHNR and CDR2 is FQNEAQ (reference sequence). The CDR3 coding sequence is TGTGCCAGCAGCTTAGCGGGGACAGAGGTTTGGGTCTTT. It yields the protein CASSLAGTEVWVF.

V gene TRBV7-8 combines with J gene TRBJ1-6; 7 bases are shared with TRBD1. Germline lookup yields CDR1 SGHVS and CDR2 FQNEAQ. V shed 4 bases, J shed 4 bases, and the junction held 4 bases outside the gene matches. This CDR3 has 15 residues. In DNA form, the CDR3 reads TGTGCCAGCAGCTCTAGACAGGGTTATAATTCACCCCTCCACTTT. Protein sequence: CASSSRQGYNSPLHF.

The chain employs TRBV18 and TRBJ1-5, with 7 nucleotides matching TRBD1. This CDR3 has 15 amino acids. CDR1 KGHSH and CDR2 LQKENI come from the germline V gene. V gave up 5 bases and J gave up 0 bases; unmatched junction bases: 4. The CDR3 nucleotides read TGTGCCAGCTCAGCGAGACAGGGTAGCAATCAGCCCCAGCATTTT. Residues: CASSARQGSNQPQHF.

The rearrangement uses TRBV7-8 and TRBJ1-1; D perhaps matches TRBD1 (5 bases). The V and J ends lost 3 bases and 1 base respectively, with 9 bases between them. Germline assignment: CDR1 SGHVS and CDR2 FQNEAQ. This CDR3 region has 14 residues. CDR3 protein: CASSFSGANTEAFF. The CDR3 DNA is TGTGCCAGCAGCTTCAGCGGGGCGAACACTGAAGCTTTCTTT.

This chain joins TRBV7-2 and TRBJ2-5, with 13 bases identical to TRBD2. J was trimmed by 7 bases and V by 5 bases; bases with no gene match: 19. Germline loops: CDR1 SGHTA, CDR2 FQGNSA. The CDR3 contains 19 residues. In DNA form, the CDR3 reads TGTGCCAGCAGCGGTCGACTAGCGGGGGGTTTCCGAACGGGAGGGACCCAGTACTTC. It is translated as CASSGRLAGGFRTGGTQYF.

The V and J genes are TRBV27 and TRBJ2-3, with D tentatively TRBD1 or TRBD2 (5 bases each). In germline, CDR1 is MNHEY, CDR2 SMNVEV (reference sequence). The V end lost 10 bases, the J end lost 2 bases, and 13 bases lay between the germline ends. The CDR3 contains 13 residues. The CDR3 DNA reads as TGTGCCACCCTGGGACGGAACACAGATACGCAGTATTTT. This translates into CATLGRNTDTQYF.

The gene calls are TRBV10-2 and TRBJ2-3; TRBD2 agrees at 9 bases. This CDR3 is 19 amino acids long. CDR1 is WSHSY, CDR2 SAAADI, per germline. V gave up 7 bases and J gave up 2 bases; unmatched junction bases: 19. For the CDR3, the DNA is TGCGCCAGCATTCCATTGGCGCCCGAAGTAGCGGGGGCCACAGATACGCAGTATTTT. Translation: CASIPLAPEVAGATDTQYF.